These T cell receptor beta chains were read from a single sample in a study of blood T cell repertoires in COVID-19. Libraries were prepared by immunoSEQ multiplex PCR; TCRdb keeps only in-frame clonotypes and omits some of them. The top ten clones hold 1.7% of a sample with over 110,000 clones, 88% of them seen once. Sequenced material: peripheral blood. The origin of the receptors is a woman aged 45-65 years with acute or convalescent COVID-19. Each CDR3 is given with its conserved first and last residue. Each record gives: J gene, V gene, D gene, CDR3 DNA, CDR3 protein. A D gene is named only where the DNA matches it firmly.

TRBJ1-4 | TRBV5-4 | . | TGTGCCAGCAGCTTTCGGGGGGGCGATGAAAAACTGTTTTTT | CASSFRGGDEKLFF
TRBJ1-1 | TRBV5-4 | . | TGTGCCAGCAGCTTGGATGCGGGAGTCACTGAAGCTTTCTTT | CASSLDAGVTEAFF
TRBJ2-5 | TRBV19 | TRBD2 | TGTGCCAGTAGTATTACTAGCGGGGGGCAAGAGACCCAGTACTTC | CASSITSGGQETQYF
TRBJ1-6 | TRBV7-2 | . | TGTGCCAGCAGCTCAGGATTAAATTCACCCCTCCACTTT | CASSSGLNSPLHF
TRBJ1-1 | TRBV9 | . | TGTGCCAGCAACGTAGGGGGAGGTACTGAAGCTTTCTTT | CASNVGGGTEAFF
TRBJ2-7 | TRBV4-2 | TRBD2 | TGTGCCAGCAGCCAAGATCGAGCGGGGAGCCTACGAGCAGTCTTC | CASSQDRAGSLRAVF
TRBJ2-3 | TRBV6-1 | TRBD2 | TGTGCCAGCAGTGAACTTGCGGGAGGATTCACAGATACGCAGTATTTT | CASSELAGGFTDTQYF
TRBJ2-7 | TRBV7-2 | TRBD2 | TGTGCCAGCAGCTTAGTCCCCGCGGGACTAGCCTACGAGCAGTACTTC | CASSLVPAGLAYEQYF
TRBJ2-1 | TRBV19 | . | TGTGCCAGTAGTCCCAGCAGGTTAAGCTCCTACAATGAGCAGTTCTTC | CASSPSRLSSYNEQFF
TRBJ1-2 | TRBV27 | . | TGTGCCAGCAGTCCCTTGGGGCTTGATGGCTACACCTTC | CASSPLGLDGYTF
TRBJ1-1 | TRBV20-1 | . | TGCAGTGCCAGTCGGACTCCCGGTTATGCGGGCACTGAAGCTTTCTTT | CSASRTPGYAGTEAFF
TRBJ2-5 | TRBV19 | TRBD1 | TGTGCCAGTCGTCGGGACAGGGCCGAGACCCAGTACTTC | CASRRDRAETQYF
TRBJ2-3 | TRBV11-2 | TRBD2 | TGTGCCAGCAGCCCTGGCCCCGGGGGAGCGGGGGACACAGATACGCAGTATTTT | CASSPGPGGAGDTDTQYF
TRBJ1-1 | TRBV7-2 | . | TGTGCCAGCAGCTCGTGGTTAGCCCTGAACACTGAAGCTTTCTTT | CASSSWLALNTEAFF
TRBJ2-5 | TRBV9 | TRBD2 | TGTGCCAGCAGCGCGGCGGGGGAGAGGGAGACCCAGTACTTC | CASSAAGERETQYF